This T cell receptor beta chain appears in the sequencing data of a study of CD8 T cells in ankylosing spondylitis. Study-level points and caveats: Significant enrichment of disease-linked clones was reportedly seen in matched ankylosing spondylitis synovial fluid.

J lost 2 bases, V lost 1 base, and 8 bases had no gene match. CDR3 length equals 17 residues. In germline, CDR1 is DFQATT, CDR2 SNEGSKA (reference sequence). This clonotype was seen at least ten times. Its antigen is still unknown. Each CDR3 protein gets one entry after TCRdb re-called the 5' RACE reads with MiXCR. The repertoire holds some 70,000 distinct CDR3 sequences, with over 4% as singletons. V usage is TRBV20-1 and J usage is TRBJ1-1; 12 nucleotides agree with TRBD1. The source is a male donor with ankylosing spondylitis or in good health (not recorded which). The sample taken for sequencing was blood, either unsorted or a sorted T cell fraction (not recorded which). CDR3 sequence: CSARAIPGQGANTEAFF. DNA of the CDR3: TGCAGTGCTAGAGCTATTCCGGGACAGGGGGCCAACACTGAAGCTTTCTTT.